This T cell receptor (beta chain) was sequenced in a study of cytomegalovirus exposure and HLA in healthy donors. Findings and limits, study-wide: A later analysis appeared to link common viral pathogens to several of the most significant clusters. The study flagged about 150 TCR beta chains as cytomegalovirus-associated. In a later analysis, at a false discovery rate of 0.05, under 20,000 TCR beta sequences matched HLA alleles.

Losses at the gene ends were 0 bases for V and 1 base for J; bases not matched to a gene: 7. Germline loops: CDR1 SGHRS, CDR2 YFSETQ. CDR3 length: 19 residues. Although they were nominally healthy when sampled, donors likely had unrecorded immune exposures. Comments on this clone: Its cognate antigen is unknown.

The PCR was carried out with 60 Vbeta primers and 13 Jbeta primers. TCRdb's copy holds only in-frame clones and misses some; the assay was immunoSEQ multiplex PCR. Its table lists 60,000 to 70,000 clones. This clonotype originated in a boy aged 10-17 years in good health and CMV-seronegative. Sample: PBMCs. This sequence joins TRBV5-1 and TRBJ2-6, with TRBD1 matching 10 bases. DNA of the CDR3: TGCGCCAGCAGCTTGGGGACCTGGGACAGGGGATCTGGGGCCAACGTCCTGACTTTC. Translating gives CASSLGTWDRGSGANVLTF.